This entry lists 22 T cell receptor beta chains sequenced from one sample in a study of blood T cells in healthy people across ages. It was with a sample-barcoded 5' primer and a J-beta primer mix that a second PCR of roughly 6 to 11 cycles was run. TCRdb fed the 5' RACE reads into MiXCR, producing one record per CDR3 protein. This sample has roughly 800,000 distinct CDR3 sequences; roughly 53% occur once, and the top ten carry approximately 41%. The sample was blood. These TCRs come from an elderly man in good health.

The V and J genes are TRBV5-6 and TRBJ2-5, with 8 bases identical to TRBD1. V was clipped by 4 bases and J by 0 bases; unmatched bases: 8. Germline lookup yields CDR1 SGHDT and CDR2 YYEEEE. The CDR3 has 16 amino acids. CDR3 bases: TGTGCCAGCAGCCCTCCCCCGGGACAGGACCAAGAGACCCAGTACTTC. Translation gives CASSPPPGQDQETQYF.

In DNA form, the CDR3 reads TGTGCCAGTAGAATAGGAGGGAACACCGGGGAGCTGTTTTTT. As protein: CASRIGGNTGELFF. This chain joins TRBV11-2 and TRBJ2-2; a weak D match, TRBD2 (5 bases). V was pared by 9 bases and J by 1 base, with 12 bases between. Germline loops: CDR1 SGHAT, CDR2 FQNNGV. The CDR3 totals 14 residues.

This sequence joins TRBV7-3 and TRBJ2-1, with 10 bases identical to TRBD2. V lost 4 bases, J lost 5 bases, and 5 bases stayed unmatched. This CDR3 spans 15 amino acids. The V gene's germline CDR1 is SGHTA and CDR2 FQGTGA. Written as DNA, the CDR3 is TGTGCCAGCAGCTCGCTTAGCGGGAGGAACAATGAGCAGTTCTTC. Translating it yields CASSSLSGRNNEQFF. The complete variable domain, with remaining parts taken from reference TRBV7-3 and TRBJ2-1, reads GAGVSQTPSNKVTEKGKYVELRCDPISGHTALYWYRQSLGQGPEFLIYFQGTGAADDSGLPNDRFFAVRPEGSVSTLKIQRTERGDSAVYLCASSSLSGRNNEQFFGPGTRLTVL.

The table lists this clonotype with a count of one. The chain employs TRBV20-1 and TRBJ2-3, with D possibly matching TRBD1 (6 bases). The germline gives CDR1 DFQATT, CDR2 SNEGSKA (reference sequence). The V and J ends lost 1 base and 2 bases respectively, with 13 bases between them. CDR3 length: 15 amino acids. The CDR3 region has the DNA TGCAGTGCTAGAGCCAGGGGTCTGGCCACAGATACGCAGTATTTT. Protein: CSARARGLATDTQYF.

V is TRBV12-3 or TRBV12-4 and J is TRBJ1-1, with D hard to call. This CDR3 comprises 14 residues. Trimming left V 3 bases short and J 2 bases short, with 10 bases between. CDR3 amino acids: CASSFGSTNTEAFF. The CDR3 DNA reads TGTGCCAGCAGTTTTGGGAGTACTAACACTGAAGCTTTCTTT.

Comment on this clonotype: One end of the junction varies from germline; a read error may be responsible. The chain uses TRBV7-2 and TRBJ2-7; 11 positions agree with TRBD2. Germline CDR1 and CDR2: SGHTA and FQGNSA. There are 15 residues in the CDR3. Written as DNA, the CDR3 is TGTGCCAACAGCTTAGTGGTAGCGGGAGGGAACGAGCAGTACTTC. Its translation is CANSLVVAGGNEQYF.

The chain couples TRBV9 to TRBJ1-5; D might be TRBD1 (5 bases). Germline V gene data show CDR1 as SGDLS and CDR2 as YYNGEE. This CDR3 spans 14 amino acids. Trimming took 6 bases from V and 4 from J, leaving 14 bases between them. Here the CDR3 DNA reads TGTGCCAGCAAGGCCCCATCAGGGAATCAGCCCCAGCATTTT. As protein: CASKAPSGNQPQHF.

CDR3 bases: TGCGCCAGCAGTGAACAGGGACAGGGTCGGGGTGAGCAGTTCTTC. Translating gives CASSEQGQGRGEQFF. V and J are TRBV10-1 and TRBJ2-1; 9 nucleotides line up with TRBD1. The CDR3 is 15 amino acids. V shed 3 bases and J 9 bases; nucleotides not matched to a gene: 9. Germline CDR1 and CDR2: WNHNN and SYGVQD (reference sequence).

This clonotype turned up a few times. Here the CDR3 reads CASSTTGTSRRYAYF. CDR3 nucleotides: TGTGCCAGCAGTACCACCGGGACTAGCAGGAGATACGCGTATTTT. The V and J genes are TRBV27 and TRBJ2-3, with TRBD2 identical over 9 bases. Germline CDR1 and CDR2: MNHEY and SMNVEV (reference sequence). This CDR3 comprises 15 residues. J gave up 14 bases and V 5 bases, and 17 bases lay outside the gene matches.

The chain carries TRBV29-1 and TRBJ1-1; D is ambiguous. The CDR3 contains 12 residues. The germline V and J ends were trimmed by 6 bases and 4 bases, with 12 bases remaining between them. Germline V gives CDR1 SQVTM, CDR2 ANQGSEA. In DNA, the CDR3 is TGCAGCGTCTCACACAGTAGCACTGAAGCTTTCTTT. This gives the protein CSVSHSSTEAFF.

The chain links TRBV9 to TRBJ1-1, with 7 bases matching TRBD1. Trimming at V came to 0 bases and at J to 6 bases, leaving 11 bases not matched to a gene. This CDR3 comprises 16 residues. Germline V gene lookup returns CDR1 SGDLS and CDR2 YYNGEE. The CDR3 DNA sequence: TGTGCCAGCAGCGTAGCTACTCAGGGGGTCGGGGCTGAAGCTTTCTTT. Protein product: CASSVATQGVGAEAFF.

This clonotype was detected ten times or more. The V call is TRBV7-4, the J call TRBJ2-7; TRBD2 might be the D (5 bases). Per the germline V gene, CDR1 is SGHVT and CDR2 is SQSDAQ. V gave up 1 base and J gave up 4 bases, with 14 bases separating them. CDR3 length: 15 residues. The CDR3 loop is CASSLVPEGEYEQYF. For the CDR3, the DNA is TGTGCCAGCAGCTTAGTCCCAGAGGGAGAGTACGAGCAGTACTTC.

This chain connects TRBV10-3 to TRBJ2-7; TRBD2 matches at 8 bases. The germline V gene has CDR1 ENHRY and CDR2 SYGVKD. V trimming: 4 bases; J trimming: 3 bases; junction bases outside the gene matches: 2. The length of the CDR3 is 13 residues. The CDR3 DNA reads as TGTGCCATCAGTGTGAGCGGGAGCTACGAGCAGTACTTC. Protein sequence: CAISVSGSYEQYF.

This chain joins TRBV11-2 and TRBJ2-7; 8 positions match TRBD1. The length of the CDR3 is 15 residues. Trimming took 6 bases from V and 2 from J; bases not matched to a gene: 9. The V gene's germline CDR1 is SGHAT and CDR2 FQNNGV. CDR3 sequence: CASRRTGMKTYEQYF. The CDR3 nucleotides are TGTGCCAGCAGGCGGACAGGGATGAAAACCTACGAGCAGTACTTC.

The V call is TRBV6-5, the J call TRBJ2-7, with TRBD1 as a possible D gene (6 bases). The ends were cut back, 0 bases at V and 4 bases at J, with 13 bases in the middle. CDR1 is MNHEY, CDR2 SVGAGI, per germline. CDR3 length equals 15 residues. The CDR3 reads CASSYSTPGQYEQYF. The CDR3 bases are TGTGCCAGCAGTTACTCGACCCCGGGACAATACGAGCAGTACTTC.

This clonotype was seen a handful of times. This chain connects TRBV20-1 to TRBJ2-1; D is possibly TRBD2 (5 bases). CDR3 length: 14 residues. V was trimmed by 6 bases and J by 2 bases, leaving 14 bases between them. CDR1 is DFQATT, CDR2 SNEGSKA, per germline (reference sequence). CDR3 amino acids: CSALSGATYNEQFF. Here the CDR3 DNA reads TGCAGTGCCCTCAGCGGTGCTACCTACAATGAGCAGTTCTTC.

The chain carries TRBV2 and TRBJ2-1; TRBD1 matches 8 bases. The CDR3 runs to 17 residues. Germline values: CDR1 SNHLY, CDR2 FYNNEI. Trimming removed 2 bases from V and 10 bases from J; junction bases left unmatched: 16. CDR3 nucleotides: TGTGCCAGCAGTGAATCGTTGACAGGGGTTTTCCCCTACGAGCAGTTCTTC. Translating it yields CASSESLTGVFPYEQFF.

The V call is TRBV7-3, the J call TRBJ2-1; D is unclear. The CDR3 length is 13 residues. Germline CDR1 SGHTA, CDR2 FQGTGA. The ends were cut back, 4 bases at V and 10 bases at J, with 14 bases in the middle. The CDR3 is CASSSFGVEEQFF. The CDR3 region has the DNA TGTGCCAGCAGCTCATTTGGGGTGGAGGAGCAGTTCTTC.

This clonotype was observed a handful of times. The genes are TRBV11-2 and TRBJ2-4; possibly TRBD1 or TRBD2 for D (5 bases each). CDR3 length: 14 residues. The V end was cut by 4 bases, the J end by 7 bases, with 14 bases between. Germline-derived CDR1 and CDR2 are SGHAT and FQNNGV. The DNA for the CDR3 is TGTGCCAGCAGCTCGATAAGGGGACGGAACATTCAGTACTTC. Protein sequence: CASSSIRGRNIQYF.

The sample holds a few counts of this clonotype. The chain combines TRBV9 with TRBJ2-5; 8 bases are a match to TRBD2. The CDR3 runs to 14 residues. Germline CDR1 SGDLS, CDR2 YYNGEE. The V and J ends lost 4 bases and 3 bases, in that order; junction bases with no gene match: 5. CDR3 bases: TGTGCCAGCAGCATCGGGACTAGGGAAGAGACCCAGTACTTC. Translated: CASSIGTREETQYF.

The chain joins TRBV20-1 to TRBJ2-1; D uncertain. CDR1 and CDR2 (germline): DFQATT, SNEGSKA (reference sequence). This CDR3 is built from 15 residues. V was trimmed by 0 bases and J by 2 bases, leaving 11 bases between them. Written as DNA, the CDR3 is TGCAGTGCTAGAGACCCTCAACTTACCTACAATGAGCAGTTCTTC. It yields the protein CSARDPQLTYNEQFF.

J is TRBJ2-1 and V is TRBV20-1, with a tentative D call TRBD1 (6 bases). The ends were cut back, 3 bases at V and 2 bases at J, with 14 bases in the middle. Germline V gives CDR1 DFQATT, CDR2 SNEGSKA (reference sequence). The CDR3 is 15 amino acids. CDR3 nucleotides: TGCAGTGCTAGGGCGACGACAGGAACCTACAATGAGCAGTTCTTC. Amino acids: CSARATTGTYNEQFF.